Shown below are 27 T cell receptor beta chains from a single sample sequenced in a study of T cell repertoires in cytomegalovirus infection. TCRdb processed the reads anew with MiXCR; each CDR3 protein has one entry. The data show hundreds of thousands of distinct CDR3 sequences, around 10% seen once. The sequencing sample was made of PBMCs. These receptors were collected from a human donor in good health (CMV status not recorded). Some clones in this sample may be carry-over from other donors' samples.

This clonotype occurred many times. This sequence joins TRBV5-6 and TRBJ2-2; maybe TRBD2 (6 bases). V was clipped by 0 bases and J by 1 base, with 10 bases between them. The CDR3 consists of 16 residues. The V gene's germline CDR1 is SGHDT and CDR2 YYEEEE. As DNA, the CDR3 is TGTGCCAGCAGCTTGGCGTTGCGGGGGAACACCGGGGAGCTGTTTTTT. Amino acid sequence: CASSLALRGNTGELFF.

In its sample, this clonotype was seen many times. The rearrangement links TRBV12-3 or TRBV12-4 to TRBJ1-3, with TRBD1 matching over 9 bases. The CDR3 loop spans 15 amino acids. J gave up 6 bases and V 7 bases, and 10 bases lay outside the gene matches. Written as DNA, the CDR3 is TGTGCCAGCACCATATCCGGGACAGGGTTAAACACCATATATTTT. This encodes CASTISGTGLNTIYF.

On this clonotype itself: A much bigger clone sits one base away, suggesting this may be a read error. This sequence joins TRBV14 and TRBJ1-4; no clear D. The CDR3 has 12 residues. The germline CDR1 and CDR2 sequences are SGHDN and FVKESK. Trimming shortened V by 5 bases and J by 7 bases, and 8 bases separated the two germline ends. The DNA of the CDR3 is TGTGCCAGCAGCTTCTACGGTGAAAAACTGTTTTTT. As protein: CASSFYGEKLFF.

In its sample, this clonotype was seen a few times. This chain links TRBV7-3 with TRBJ2-3, with 7 bases that match TRBD1. This CDR3 spans 15 amino acids. After removal of 5 bases from V and 0 bases from J, the junction contained 5 bases not matched to a gene. Germline values: CDR1 SGHTA, CDR2 FQGTGA. The CDR3 protein is CASSTGDASTDTQYF. The CDR3 DNA is TGTGCCAGCAGCACAGGGGATGCTAGCACAGATACGCAGTATTTT.

Of note for this clonotype: The junction and the germline gene differ at one end; a read error may be behind it. The gene calls are TRBV29-1 and TRBJ2-5, with D perhaps matching TRBD2 (5 bases). This CDR3 has 12 residues. CDR1 is SQVTM, CDR2 ANQGSEA, per germline. The CDR3 sequence: CSVEDRWENQYF. Here the CDR3 DNA reads TGCAGCGTTGAAGATAGGTGGGAGAACCAGTACTTC.

This clonotype was observed at least ten times. CDR3 in DNA: TGCGCCAGCGTCTTAGCGGGAGGTGAAGAGACCCAGTACTTC. Amino acids: CASVLAGGEETQYF. The rearrangement joins TRBV5-1 to TRBJ2-5; 10 bases align to TRBD2. This CDR3 spans 14 amino acids. Losses at the gene ends were 7 bases for V and 3 bases for J; bases not matched to a gene: 6. CDR1 SGHRS and CDR2 YFSETQ come from the germline V gene.

This clonotype was found many times. CDR3 protein: CASSLVAGATNYGYTF. The DNA of the CDR3 is TGTGCCAGCAGCTTAGTAGCAGGGGCCACTAACTATGGCTACACCTTC. The chain uses TRBV7-6 and TRBJ1-2, with a weak D call TRBD1 (6 bases). The ends were cut back, 1 base at V and 0 bases at J, with 12 bases in the middle. This CDR3 is 16 amino acids long. Germline V gene sequence: CDR1 SGHVS, CDR2 FNYEAQ.

V gene TRBV9 combines with J gene TRBJ2-3, with 9 bases lining up with TRBD2. The V gene end was trimmed by 3 bases and the J gene end by 6 bases; junction bases not matched to a gene: 14. Germline V gene data show CDR1 as SGDLS and CDR2 as YYNGEE. The CDR3 is made up of 17 amino acids. The CDR3 protein is CASSARGSGGPGDTQYF. The CDR3 DNA reads as TGTGCCAGCAGCGCCCGGGGTAGCGGGGGACCAGGGGATACGCAGTATTTT. The full variable domain, rest sourced from reference TRBV9 and TRBJ2-3, is DSGVTQTPKHLITATGQRVTLRCSPRSGDLSVYWYQQSLDQGLQFLIQYYNGEERAKGNILERFSAQQFPDLHSELNLSSLELGDSALYFCASSARGSGGPGDTQYFGPGTRLTVL.

CDR3 in amino acids: CASRPGTSGGGGETQYF. CDR3 DNA: TGTGCCAGCAGGCCCGGGACTAGCGGGGGGGGGGGGGAGACCCAGTACTTC. The chain links TRBV6-5 to TRBJ2-5; 16 bases are a match to TRBD2. The V gene's germline CDR1 is MNHEY and CDR2 SVGAGI. With 6 bases clipped from V and 5 bases from J, the junction kept 9 bases outside the gene matches. The length of the CDR3 is 17 residues.

In its sample, this clonotype was seen many times. The genes are TRBV7-9 and TRBJ2-7; D uncertain. The germline V and J ends were trimmed by 2 bases and 4 bases, with 12 bases remaining between them. The CDR3 is 14 amino acids. Germline V lookup: CDR1 SEHNR, CDR2 FQNEAQ (reference sequence). The CDR3 is CASSLRNSYYEQYF. For the CDR3, the DNA is TGTGCCAGCAGCTTACGAAATTCCTATTACGAGCAGTACTTC.

This clonotype was observed many times. This chain connects TRBV20-1 to TRBJ2-3; D remains ambiguous. The germline V gene encodes CDR1 DFQATT and CDR2 SNEGSKA (reference sequence). The length of the CDR3 is 13 residues. Trimming removed 1 base at V and 1 base at J, with 6 bases between. The CDR3 sequence: CSARAPGTDTQYF. The DNA for the CDR3 is TGCAGTGCTAGAGCGCCAGGCACAGATACGCAGTATTTT.

Only a few counts were recorded for this clonotype. The V and J genes are TRBV2 and TRBJ2-7, with 9 bases identical to TRBD1. V trimming: 7 bases; J trimming: 7 bases; junction bases outside the gene matches: 11. Germline loops: CDR1 SNHLY, CDR2 FYNNEI. The CDR3 has 14 amino acids. For the CDR3, the DNA is TGTGCCAGCACTTGGGACAGGGACATGGGAGAGCAGTACTTC. Encoded protein: CASTWDRDMGEQYF.

Only a few counts were recorded for this clonotype. The gene calls are TRBV30 and TRBJ1-6, with TRBD1 matching 9 bases. Germline V gene sequence: CDR1 GTSNPN, CDR2 SVGIG (reference sequence). V gave up 3 bases and J gave up 10 bases; unmatched junction bases: 16. The CDR3 is made up of 17 amino acids. As DNA, the CDR3 is TGTGCCTGGAGCGGCGGACAGGGGAAAGGGAGAGACTCACCCCTCCACTTT. Protein sequence: CAWSGGQGKGRDSPLHF. Drawing the rest from reference TRBV30 and TRBJ1-6, the complete variable domain is SQTIHQWPATLVQPVGSPLSLECTVEGTSNPNLYWYRQAAGRGLQLLFYSVGIGQISSEVPQNLSASRPQDRQFILSSKKLLLSDSGFYLCAWSGGQGKGRDSPLHFGNGTRLTVT.

This clonotype was seen repeatedly, ten times or more. V is TRBV20-1 and J is TRBJ2-5; maybe TRBD2 (6 bases). The germline CDR1 and CDR2 sequences are DFQATT and SNEGSKA (reference sequence). This CDR3 has 14 residues. Trimming cost V 1 base and J 4 bases, with 13 bases left between them. In DNA, the CDR3 is TGCAGTGCTAGAGTTCGGGGAGGAGGAGAGACCCAGTACTTC. It encodes CSARVRGGGETQYF.

The chain carries TRBV7-9 and TRBJ2-1; possibly TRBD1 for D (6 bases). This CDR3 is built from 14 residues. CDR1 and CDR2 from the germline V gene are SEHNR and FQNEAQ (reference sequence). Trimming cost V 2 bases and J 8 bases, with 13 bases left between them. The CDR3 nucleotides read TGTGCCAGCAGCTTAACCTACAGGGCTGATGAGCAGTTCTTC. It specifies CASSLTYRADEQFF.

This clonotype was observed a few times. The chain couples TRBV19 to TRBJ1-5; no clear D gene. Germline assignment: CDR1 LNHDA and CDR2 SQIVND (reference sequence). The CDR3 loop spans 14 amino acids. V was clipped by 5 bases and J by 2 bases, with 10 bases between them. The DNA of the CDR3 is TGTGCCAGTAGTCCCATCGGGGGCAATCAGCCCCAGCATTTT. Translation: CASSPIGGNQPQHF. The whole variable domain, remainder taken from reference TRBV19 and TRBJ1-5, is DGGITQSPKYLFRKEGQNVTLSCEQNLNHDAMYWYRQDPGQGLRLIYYSQIVNDFQKGDIAEGYSVSREKKESFPLTVTSAQKNPTAFYLCASSPIGGNQPQHFGDGTRLSIL.

This chain joins TRBV9 and TRBJ2-1; TRBD2 aligns across 13 bases. Germline V gene lookup returns CDR1 SGDLS and CDR2 YYNGEE. V was pared by 4 bases and J by 10 bases, with 11 bases of the junction left unmatched. This CDR3 contains 16 residues. CDR3 coding DNA: TGTGCCAGCAGCCCCCGACTAGCGGGGGGCCATAAGGAGCAGTTCTTC. Amino acid sequence: CASSPRLAGGHKEQFF.

This rearrangement joins TRBV20-1 to TRBJ2-1; TRBD2 aligns across 8 bases. CDR1 is DFQATT and CDR2 is SNEGSKA in the germline V gene (reference sequence). With V trimmed by 6 bases and J by 5 bases, 6 bases remained unmatched. This CDR3 contains 13 residues. CDR3 amino acids: CSAPGLGDNEQFF. CDR3 sequence (DNA): TGCAGTGCCCCGGGACTAGGTGACAATGAGCAGTTCTTC.

CDR3 amino acids: CSAPIGRVPHEQYF. Written as DNA, the CDR3 is TGCAGTGCTCCAATCGGGAGGGTCCCCCACGAGCAGTACTTC. The chain carries TRBV20-1 and TRBJ2-7; 8 bases are a match to TRBD2. This CDR3 is built from 14 residues. After removal of 5 bases from V and 5 bases from J, the junction contained 11 bases not matched to a gene. Germline lookup yields CDR1 DFQATT and CDR2 SNEGSKA (reference sequence).

This clonotype has just a few counts. The CDR3 DNA reads TGTGCCAGCAGTCCGGTGGACGGTGAAGCTTTCTTT. This sequence encodes CASSPVDGEAFF. This chain uses TRBV5-4 with TRBJ1-1, with unresolved D. The CDR3 is 12 residues long. CDR1 SGHNT and CDR2 YYREEE come from the germline V gene (reference sequence). Trimming pared 5 bases from V and 7 bases from J, leaving 12 bases between.

This clonotype was seen ten or more times. This chain links TRBV19 with TRBJ1-5; D is undetermined. Germline-derived CDR1 and CDR2 are LNHDA and SQIVND (reference sequence). Trimming took off 1 base at V and 6 bases at J, with 7 bases between the two ends. CDR3 length: 13 residues. This CDR3 reads CASSIGRSQPQHF. The CDR3, as DNA: TGTGCCAGTAGTATAGGTAGGAGTCAGCCCCAGCATTTT.

This clonotype was recorded at least ten times. This sequence joins TRBV11-1 and TRBJ2-5; 14 nucleotides align to TRBD2. The CDR3 sequence is 14 residues long. V was pared by 5 bases and J by 4 bases, with 0 bases of the junction left unmatched. Germline CDR1 and CDR2: SGHAT and FQDESV (reference sequence). The CDR3 DNA sequence: TGTGCCAGCAGCGGACTAGCGGGAGGAGAGACCCAGTACTTC. This sequence encodes CASSGLAGGETQYF.

The chain carries TRBV6-6 and TRBJ1-1, with D possibly being TRBD1 (6 bases). V shed 5 bases and J shed 8 bases, with 21 bases lying between them. The CDR3 loop spans 15 amino acids. Germline V gene sequence: CDR1 MNHNY, CDR2 SVGAGI (reference sequence). In DNA, the CDR3 is TGTGCCAGCAGTGGAGTGCTGAAGGCCCAGGGGGAAGCTTTCTTT. It translates to CASSGVLKAQGEAFF.

The sample holds many counts of this clonotype. The rearrangement uses TRBV6-5 and TRBJ1-4; D perhaps matches TRBD1 (6 bases). This CDR3 is built from 16 residues. V gave up 0 bases and J gave up 2 bases, with 10 bases separating them. In germline, CDR1 is MNHEY, CDR2 SVGAGI. The CDR3 nucleotides are TGTGCCAGCAGTTACTCGGGGGCGTTGACTAATGAAAAACTGTTTTTT. This codes for CASSYSGALTNEKLFF.

This clonotype was seen many times. The rearrangement links TRBV5-4 to TRBJ1-6; TRBD1 matches 9 bases. CDR3 size: 17 residues. The junction had 14 bases not matched to a gene; V was cut back by 4 bases and J by 9 bases. Germline V CDR1 and CDR2: SGHNT, YYREEE (reference sequence). In DNA form, the CDR3 reads TGTGCCAGCAGCCGGGACAGGGAGTCTGGCGAGGGTTCACCCCTCCACTTT. Encoded protein: CASSRDRESGEGSPLHF.

This chain uses TRBV19 with TRBJ1-3; TRBD1 is a possible D gene (6 bases). Germline V gives CDR1 LNHDA, CDR2 SQIVND (reference sequence). V dropped 1 base and J dropped 6 bases, with 25 bases sitting between them. The CDR3 is 19 residues long. CDR3 DNA: TGTGCCAGTAGTATAGGGCGTGGTTCCAGCGGCGGGGGCGCAAACACCATATATTTT. It yields the protein CASSIGRGSSGGGANTIYF.

This chain connects TRBV19 to TRBJ1-1, with 9 positions matching TRBD1. CDR1 and CDR2 (germline): LNHDA, SQIVND (reference sequence). This CDR3 comprises 15 residues. Losses at the gene ends were 6 bases for V and 5 bases for J; bases not matched to a gene: 10. CDR3 bases: TGTGCCAGTAGAACCAGGACAGGGGTGGAAACTGAAGCTTTCTTT. This sequence encodes CASRTRTGVETEAFF. Using reference TRBV19 and TRBJ1-1 for the parts outside the CDR3, the full variable domain is DGGITQSPKYLFRKEGQNVTLSCEQNLNHDAMYWYRQDPGQGLRLIYYSQIVNDFQKGDIAEGYSVSREKKESFPLTVTSAQKNPTAFYLCASRTRTGVETEAFFGQGTRLTVV.